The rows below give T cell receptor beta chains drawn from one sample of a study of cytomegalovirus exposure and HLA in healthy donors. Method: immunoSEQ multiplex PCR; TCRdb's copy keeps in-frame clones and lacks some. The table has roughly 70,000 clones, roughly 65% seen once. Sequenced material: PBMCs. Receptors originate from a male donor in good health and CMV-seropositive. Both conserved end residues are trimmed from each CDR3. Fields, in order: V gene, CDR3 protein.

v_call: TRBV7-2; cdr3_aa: ASSARQGRVTEAF
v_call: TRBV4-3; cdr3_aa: ASSQGAGWYEQY
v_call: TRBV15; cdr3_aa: ATSSLSGTANEKLF
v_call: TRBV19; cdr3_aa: ASSIGPSGRWPDTQY
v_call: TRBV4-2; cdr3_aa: ASSQGSQGGDNEQF
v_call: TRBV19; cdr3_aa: ASRAQGVNAEAF
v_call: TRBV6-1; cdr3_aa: ASSTSSGTDTQY
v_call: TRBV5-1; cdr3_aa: ASSFRGVTEAF
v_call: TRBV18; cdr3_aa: ASSPFSDRGNTEAF
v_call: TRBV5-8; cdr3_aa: ASSLKSGVNTEAF
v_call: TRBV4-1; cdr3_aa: ASSQEVTGGSINYGYT
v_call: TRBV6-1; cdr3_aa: ASSELRGGEEQY
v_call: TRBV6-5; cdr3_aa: ASSPTGEAHEQY
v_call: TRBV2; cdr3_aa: ASSGEDQPQH
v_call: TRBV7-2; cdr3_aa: ASSVHRGRDYGYT
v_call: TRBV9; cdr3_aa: ASSVDWLLTDTQY
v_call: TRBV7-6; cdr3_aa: ASSSRGYSGNTIY
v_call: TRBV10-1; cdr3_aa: ASSVGGMNTEAF
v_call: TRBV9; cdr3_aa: ASSVAPGSTDTQY
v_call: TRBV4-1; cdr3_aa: ASSQYGGQETQY
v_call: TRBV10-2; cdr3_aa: ASSGSGTSGYEQY
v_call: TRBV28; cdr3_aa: ASSLFRGESEAF
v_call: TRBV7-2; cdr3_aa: ASSSRPQGFGSYEQY
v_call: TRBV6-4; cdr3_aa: ARGGGGRLIDTQY
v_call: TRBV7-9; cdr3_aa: ASSRSTGLDGYT
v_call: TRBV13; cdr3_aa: ASSPRGGWYEQY
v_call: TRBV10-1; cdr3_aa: ASSGQGATNEKLF
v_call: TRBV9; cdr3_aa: ASSVDGTDTDTQY
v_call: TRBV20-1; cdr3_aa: SADRKGEQF
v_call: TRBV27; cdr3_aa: ASRRGRSNSNQPQH
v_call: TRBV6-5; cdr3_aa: ASSLTVTGELF
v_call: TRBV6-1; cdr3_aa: ASSEIGGGGRSYEQY
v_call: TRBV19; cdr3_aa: ASSMWRQPNYGYT
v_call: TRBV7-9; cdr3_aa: ASSLPDRETYEQY
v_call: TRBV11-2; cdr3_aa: ASSLLSLSGNTIY
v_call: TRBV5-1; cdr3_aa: ASSLDRVAGELF
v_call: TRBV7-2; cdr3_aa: ASSSGGGNTEAF
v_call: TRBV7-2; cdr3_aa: ASSLDGGTGSYEQY
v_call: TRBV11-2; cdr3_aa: ASRRSGNVNEQF
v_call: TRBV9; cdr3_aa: ASSNHGGSGANVLT
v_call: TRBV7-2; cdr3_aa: ASSPPIGPGEKLF
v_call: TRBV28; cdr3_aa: ASSPAGYSGSWTGELF
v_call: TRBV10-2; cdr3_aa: ASGSVTSTDTQY
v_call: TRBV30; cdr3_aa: AWSGTGAGGYT
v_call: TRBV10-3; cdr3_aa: AISGSSGDTQY
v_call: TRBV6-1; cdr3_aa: ASSEPGQRAYTQY
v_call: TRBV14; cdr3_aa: ASSRGQGGGEQF
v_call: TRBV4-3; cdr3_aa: ASSQGAKSVTEAF
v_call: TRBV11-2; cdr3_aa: ASSSYAEQY